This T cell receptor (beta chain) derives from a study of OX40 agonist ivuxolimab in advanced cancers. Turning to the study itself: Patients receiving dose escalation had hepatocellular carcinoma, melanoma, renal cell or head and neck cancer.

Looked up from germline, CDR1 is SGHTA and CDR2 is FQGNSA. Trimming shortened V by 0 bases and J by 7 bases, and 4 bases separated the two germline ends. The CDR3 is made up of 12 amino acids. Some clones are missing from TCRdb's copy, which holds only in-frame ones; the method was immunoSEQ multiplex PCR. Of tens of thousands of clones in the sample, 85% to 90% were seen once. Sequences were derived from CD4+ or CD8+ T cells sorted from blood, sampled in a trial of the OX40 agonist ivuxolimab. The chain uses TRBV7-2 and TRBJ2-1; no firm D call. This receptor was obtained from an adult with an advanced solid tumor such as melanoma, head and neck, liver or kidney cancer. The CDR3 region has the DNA TGTGCCAGCAGCTTAGCGGCAAATGAGCAGTTCTTC. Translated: CASSLAANEQFF.